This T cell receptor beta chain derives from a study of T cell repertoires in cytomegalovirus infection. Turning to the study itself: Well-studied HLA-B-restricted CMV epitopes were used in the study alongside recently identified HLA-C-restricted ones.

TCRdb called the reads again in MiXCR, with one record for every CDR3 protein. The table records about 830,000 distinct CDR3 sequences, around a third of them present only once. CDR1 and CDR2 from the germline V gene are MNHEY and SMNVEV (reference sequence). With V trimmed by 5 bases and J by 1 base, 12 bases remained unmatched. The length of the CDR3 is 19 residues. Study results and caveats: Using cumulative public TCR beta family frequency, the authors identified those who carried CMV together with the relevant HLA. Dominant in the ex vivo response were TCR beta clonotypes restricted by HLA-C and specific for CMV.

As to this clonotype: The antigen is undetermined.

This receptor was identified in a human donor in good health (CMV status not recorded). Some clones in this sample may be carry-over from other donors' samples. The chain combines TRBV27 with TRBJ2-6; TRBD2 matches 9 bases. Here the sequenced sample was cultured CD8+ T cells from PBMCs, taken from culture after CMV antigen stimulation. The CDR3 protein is CASSKPPGLAPSGANVLTF. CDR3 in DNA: TGTGCCAGCAGTAAACCCCCGGGACTAGCTCCTTCTGGGGCCAACGTCCTGACTTTC.